A single sample gave rise to the 21 T cell receptor beta chains below, sequenced in a study of memory CD4+ T cells and cytomegalovirus serostatus. The table came from immunoSEQ multiplex PCR; TCRdb's copy has only in-frame clones and leaves some out. The table lists tens of thousands of clones, 75% to 85% of them singletons. Single viable CD3+CD4+CD8-CD45RO+ cells were sorted as the memory CD4+ T cells. The sample comprised memory CD4+ T cells from blood. All receptors come from an adult in good health and CMV-seronegative.

The chain has TRBV7-8 and TRBJ1-5; D uncertain. Deletions cut 2 bases from V and 0 bases from J, with 11 bases between. This CDR3 is built from 16 residues. From germline, CDR1 is SGHVS and CDR2 FQNEAQ. The DNA for the CDR3 is TGTGCCAGCAGCTTAAACAGAGTATATAGCAATCAGCCCCAGCATTTT. Protein sequence: CASSLNRVYSNQPQHF. The variable domain in full, completed from reference TRBV7-8 and TRBJ1-5, reads GAGVSQSPRYKVAKRGQDVALRCDPISGHVSLFWYQQALGQGPEFLTYFQNEAQLDKSGLPSDRFFAERPEGSVSTLKIQRTQQEDSAVYLCASSLNRVYSNQPQHFGDGTRLSIL.

This clone is medium-sized. This chain connects TRBV9 to TRBJ1-3, with D possibly matching TRBD1 (5 bases). The CDR3 has 14 amino acids. Looked up from germline, CDR1 is SGDLS and CDR2 is YYNGEE. V was cut by 0 bases and J by 4 bases, with 8 bases left in between. This CDR3 is CASSVDPGGNTIYF. The CDR3 DNA reads TGTGCCAGCAGCGTAGACCCAGGGGGAAACACCATATATTTT.

The V gene is TRBV4-3, the J gene TRBJ1-1; no clear D gene. The CDR3 totals 14 residues. Germline V gives CDR1 LGHNA, CDR2 YSLEER. V was clipped by 1 base and J by 2 bases, with 8 bases between them. The CDR3 loop reads CASSQALVNTEAFF. DNA for the CDR3: TGCGCCAGCAGCCAAGCACTGGTAAACACTGAAGCTTTCTTT.

Only a few counts were recorded for this clone. V is TRBV19 and J is TRBJ1-1; tentatively, D is TRBD1 (5 bases). The CDR3 spans 13 residues. CDR1 is LNHDA and CDR2 is SQIVND in the germline V gene (reference sequence). V lost 6 bases and J 5 bases, leaving 13 bases between the germline ends. The CDR3 spells CASSEGRRTEAFF. The CDR3 DNA follows: TGTGCCAGTAGCGAGGGGAGGAGAACTGAAGCTTTCTTT. The full variable domain, completed using reference TRBV19 and TRBJ1-1, is DGGITQSPKYLFRKEGQNVTLSCEQNLNHDAMYWYRQDPGQGLRLIYYSQIVNDFQKGDIAEGYSVSREKKESFPLTVTSAQKNPTAFYLCASSEGRRTEAFFGQGTRLTVV.

The rearrangement joins TRBV29-1 to TRBJ2-7; D is perhaps TRBD1 (6 bases). V shed 5 bases and J shed 0 bases, with 14 bases lying between them. CDR3 length: 14 residues. Germline V lookup: CDR1 SQVTM, CDR2 ANQGSEA. CDR3 sequence: CSVITGLVSYEQYF. The CDR3 DNA sequence: TGCAGCGTTATCACAGGGCTTGTCTCCTACGAGCAGTACTTC.

The rearrangement links TRBV19 to TRBJ1-3, with TRBD1 as a possible D gene (5 bases). The CDR3 loop spans 15 amino acids. V was pared by 4 bases and J by 0 bases, with 10 bases between. The germline V gene encodes CDR1 LNHDA and CDR2 SQIVND (reference sequence). This chain's CDR3 is CASSRTQSSGNTIYF. DNA of the CDR3: TGTGCCAGTAGTAGGACACAGAGCTCTGGAAACACCATATATTTT.

This clone is a singleton in its sample. The chain uses TRBV7-8 and TRBJ2-2; D may be TRBD1 (5 bases). Between the trimmed V and J ends, which lost 6 bases and 1 base, there was a span of 9 bases. CDR3 length equals 14 residues. The germline gives CDR1 SGHVS, CDR2 FQNEAQ. The DNA for the CDR3 is TGTGCCAGCAGGACGACAGTGAACACCGGGGAGCTGTTTTTT. It yields the protein CASRTTVNTGELFF.

This chain uses TRBV4-1 with TRBJ1-1; 8 bases are a match to TRBD1. V gave up 3 bases and J gave up 4 bases; unmatched junction bases: 10. The CDR3 loop spans 16 amino acids. Germline V gene data show CDR1 as MGHRA and CDR2 as YSYEKL. For the CDR3, the DNA is TGCGCCAGCAGCCATCAACCGACAGGGGTCGTCACTGAAGCTTTCTTT. This codes for CASSHQPTGVVTEAFF.

The chain carries TRBV6-1 and TRBJ2-2, with a possible D match to TRBD2 (6 bases). This CDR3 region has 14 residues. Deletions cut 5 bases from V and 4 bases from J, with 11 bases between. Per the germline V gene, CDR1 is MNHNS and CDR2 is SASEGT. The CDR3 region has the DNA TGTGCCAGCAGTCCTTTGGGGGGCACCGGGGAGCTGTTTTTT. Amino acid sequence: CASSPLGGTGELFF.

V is TRBV10-3 and J is TRBJ1-1; D is ambiguous. This CDR3 has 13 amino acids. CDR1 is ENHRY, CDR2 SYGVKD, per germline. The ends were cut back, 8 bases at V and 1 base at J, with 11 bases in the middle. This chain's CDR3 is CAIGTKGNTEAFF. CDR3 in DNA: TGTGCCATCGGCACCAAGGGGAACACTGAAGCTTTCTTT.

V and J are TRBV2 and TRBJ1-4, with 8 bases identical to TRBD1. This CDR3 has 12 amino acids. The V gene end was trimmed by 11 bases and the J gene end by 7 bases; junction bases not matched to a gene: 6. CDR1 is SNHLY, CDR2 FYNNEI, per germline. CDR3 sequence reads: CAGGTGSEKLFF. The CDR3 nucleotides read TGTGCCGGGGGGACAGGTAGTGAAAAACTGTTTTTT.

The CDR3 DNA is TGCAGTGCCTCGACAGCTTACGAGCAGTACTTC. Translation: CSASTAYEQYF. The rearrangement joins TRBV20-1 to TRBJ2-7; possibly TRBD1 for D (5 bases). Germline lookup yields CDR1 DFQATT and CDR2 SNEGSKA (reference sequence). The CDR3 covers 11 residues. V gave up 6 bases and J gave up 4 bases, with 10 bases separating them.

This clone was counted once. The chain uses TRBV6-6 and TRBJ1-4; D gene uncertain. The CDR3 extends over 15 amino acids. V was cut by 6 bases and J by 10 bases, with 21 bases left in between. Germline CDR1 reads MNHNY; CDR2 reads SVGAGI (reference sequence). The CDR3 spells CASSETAALSGKLFF. DNA for the CDR3: TGTGCCAGCAGCGAAACAGCCGCCTTGTCGGGAAAACTGTTTTTT.

The chain links TRBV5-3 to TRBJ1-2, with TRBD1 identical over 9 bases. TRBV5-3 is identified as an open reading frame with a role that is uncertain. The CDR3 length is 14 residues. Trimming at V came to 4 bases and at J to 4 bases, leaving 5 bases not matched to a gene. Here the CDR3 DNA reads TGTGCCAGAAGCCCGACAGGGGGTTTCTATGGCTACACCTTC. Its protein product is CARSPTGGFYGYTF.

This clone was detected once. The chain employs TRBV19 and TRBJ2-1; 10 bases fit TRBD2. CDR1 is LNHDA, CDR2 SQIVND, per germline (reference sequence). The CDR3 sequence is 15 residues long. Trimming took 6 bases from V and 5 from J; bases not matched to a gene: 7. The CDR3 region has the DNA TGTGCCAGTAGGCAGCGGGGGGGCGCAAACAATGAGCAGTTCTTC. Its translation is CASRQRGGANNEQFF.

This chain links TRBV12-5 with TRBJ2-3; TRBD1 matches 7 bases. The CDR3 length is 14 residues. V trimming: 8 bases; J trimming: 0 bases; junction bases outside the gene matches: 5. CDR1 and CDR2 from the germline V gene are LGHNT and FRNRAP. The CDR3 DNA sequence: TGTGCTAGTATCAAGGGGGCTAGCACAGATACGCAGTATTTT. It codes for CASIKGASTDTQYF. Full variable domain (outside the CDR3, taken from reference TRBV12-5 and TRBJ2-3): DARVTQTPRHKVTEMGQEVTMRCQPILGHNTVFWYRQTMMQGLELLAYFRNRAPLDDSGMPKDRFSAEMPDATLATLKIQPSEPRDSAVYFCASIKGASTDTQYFGPGTRLTVL.

This rearrangement joins TRBV18 to TRBJ2-7; D might be TRBD1 (6 bases). CDR3 length: 15 amino acids. V was pared by 3 bases and J by 2 bases, with 14 bases between. Germline V gene sequence: CDR1 KGHSH, CDR2 LQKENI. CDR3 amino acids: CASSPGARDAYEQYF. The CDR3 DNA reads as TGTGCCAGCTCACCGGGGGCCAGGGACGCCTACGAGCAGTACTTC.

A single count supports this clone. The chain carries TRBV28 and TRBJ1-6; TRBD1 is a possible D gene (6 bases). This CDR3 has 15 residues. V dropped 5 bases and J dropped 10 bases, with 18 bases sitting between them. CDR1 and CDR2 (germline): MDHEN, SYDVKM. In nucleotides, the CDR3 is TGTGCCAGCAGTACCAAACAGGGAAGGGAATCACCCCTCCACTTT. Translated, it gives CASSTKQGRESPLHF.

The chain is built from TRBV19 and TRBJ2-7, with 10 bases aligning to TRBD1. The CDR3 runs to 16 residues. Germline values: CDR1 LNHDA, CDR2 SQIVND (reference sequence). The V segment lost 5 bases and the J segment 3 bases; nucleotides outside the gene matches: 10. As DNA, the CDR3 is TGTGCCAGTAGTTTAGCCCGGACAGGGGGAAACTACGAGCAGTACTTC. It translates to CASSLARTGGNYEQYF.

This chain joins TRBV30 and TRBJ2-7; D is ambiguous. The V end was cut by 1 base, the J end by 6 bases, with 13 bases between. Germline lookup yields CDR1 GTSNPN and CDR2 SVGIG (reference sequence). The CDR3 is made up of 13 amino acids. The CDR3 DNA is TGTGCCTGGAGTGGGGGATTTAGTCGCGAGCAGTACTTC. It is translated as CAWSGGFSREQYF. The full variable domain, completed using reference TRBV30 and TRBJ2-7, is SQTIHQWPATLVQPVGSPLSLECTVEGTSNPNLYWYRQAAGRGLQLLFYSVGIGQISSEVPQNLSASRPQDRQFILSSKKLLLSDSGFYLCAWSGGFSREQYFGPGTRLTVT.

This clone was seen just once. The chain recombines TRBV21-1 with TRBJ2-7. TRBV21-1 is a listed pseudogene. This CDR3 spans 15 amino acids. In DNA, the CDR3 is TGTGCCAGCAGCAAAAAAAGACGGTTTTCCTACGAGCAGTACTTC. This sequence encodes CASSKKRRFSYEQYF.